This T cell receptor beta chain was identified in a study of tumor and adjacent non-tumor tissue in lung cancer. Whole-study context: Stage I to III disease affected approximately 11 men and roughly five women aged about 30 to 85.

The CDR3 is 14 residues long. The V and J ends lost 9 bases and 1 base respectively, with 15 bases between them. From germline, CDR1 is MNHNY and CDR2 SVGAGI (reference sequence). This sample's RNA came from whole unsorted tissue. Notes on the study in general: Compared with tumor, normal lung showed significantly lower TCR diversity.

The library came from three nested PCR rounds adapted from ARM-PCR protocols. TCRdb itself ran the multiplex PCR reads through MiXCR, one entry per CDR3 protein. The table lists approximately 120,000 distinct CDR3 sequences, roughly 73% of them singletons, with about 39% in the top ten. Turning to this clonotype: Its antigen is as yet unknown.

This TCR was sampled from a woman aged 55 to 70 with non-small cell lung cancer. Sample: lung tumor tissue. The chain employs TRBV6-6 and TRBJ1-1, with D maybe TRBD1 (5 bases). The CDR3 nucleotides are TGTGCCAGTAGTCCCTGGACACGGAACACTGAAGCTTTCTTT. It yields the protein CASSPWTRNTEAFF.